Sequencing of this T cell receptor (beta chain) was carried out in a study of breast tumors, draining lymph nodes, adjacent tissues. TCRdb used MiXCR to reprocess the multiplex PCR reads, holding one entry per CDR3 protein. The sample includes 66,000 or so distinct CDR3 sequences, 40% to 45% of them seen just once. The CDR3 is made up of 20 amino acids. V lost 0 bases, J lost 4 bases, and 18 bases stayed unmatched. CDR1 and CDR2 from the germline V gene are SGHTS and YDEGEE. Material: breast tumor tissue. The chain has TRBV5-8 and TRBJ1-5; 8 nucleotides align to TRBD1. This TCR was recovered from a female donor with breast cancer. Some clones in this sample may be carry-over from other donors' samples. In DNA form, the CDR3 reads TGTGCCAGCAGCTTGGCCGAGAGGGTGTCGGACAGGGAGGCAAATCAGCCCCAGCATTTT. Translating gives CASSLAERVSDREANQPQHF. Variable domain in full (rest from reference TRBV5-8 and TRBJ1-5): EAGVTQSPTHLIKTRGQQATLRCSPISGHTSVYWYQQALGLGLQFLLWYDEGEERNRGNFPPRFSGRQFPNYSSELNVNALELEDSALYLCASSLAERVSDREANQPQHFGDGTRLSIL.